This TCR beta chain was identified in a study of T-cell reconstitution after alpha-beta-depleted transplantation in children. This clonotype was counted only a few times. The V and J ends lost 0 bases and 8 bases respectively, with 19 bases between them. The germline gives CDR1 LNHNV, CDR2 YYDKDF (reference sequence). This CDR3 contains 16 residues. A TCRbeta library incorporating unique molecular identifiers was prepared. TCRdb reprocessed the PCR reads via MiXCR and lists one record per CDR3 protein. The sample holds about 600,000 distinct CDR3 sequences, roughly a tenth seen once. This specimen was PBMCs from the stem cell graft donor, taken from the stem cell graft. The V call is TRBV15, the J call TRBJ1-2; D not resolved. The sequence was collected from a human donor who donated a stem cell graft to a child with acute myeloid leukemia. CDR3 DNA sequence: TGTGCCACCAGCAGAGATATGGGCGGGTTTGGTGAGGGCTACACCTTC. Its protein is CATSRDMGGFGEGYTF.